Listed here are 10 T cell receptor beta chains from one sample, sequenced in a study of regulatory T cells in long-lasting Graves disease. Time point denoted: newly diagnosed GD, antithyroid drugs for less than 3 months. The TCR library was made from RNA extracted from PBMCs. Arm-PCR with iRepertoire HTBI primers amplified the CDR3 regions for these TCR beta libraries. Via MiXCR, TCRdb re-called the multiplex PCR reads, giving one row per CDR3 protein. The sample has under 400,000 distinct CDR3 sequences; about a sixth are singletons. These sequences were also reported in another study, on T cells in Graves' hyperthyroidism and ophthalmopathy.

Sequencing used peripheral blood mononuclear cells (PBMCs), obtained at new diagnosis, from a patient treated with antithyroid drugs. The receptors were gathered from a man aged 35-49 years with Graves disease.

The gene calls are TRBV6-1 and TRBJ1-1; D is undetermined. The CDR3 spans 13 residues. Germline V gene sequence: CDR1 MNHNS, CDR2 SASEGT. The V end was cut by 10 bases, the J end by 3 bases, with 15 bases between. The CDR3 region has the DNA TGTGCCACCCAGTTCCGGACCGACACTGAAGCTTTCTTT. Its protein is CATQFRTDTEAFF.

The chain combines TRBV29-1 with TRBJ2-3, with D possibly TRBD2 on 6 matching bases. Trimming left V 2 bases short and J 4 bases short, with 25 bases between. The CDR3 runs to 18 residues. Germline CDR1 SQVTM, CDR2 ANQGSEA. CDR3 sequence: CSVERFLMSGRGSDTQYF. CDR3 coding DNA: TGCAGCGTTGAAAGGTTTCTTATGTCGGGACGGGGGTCAGATACGCAGTATTTT.

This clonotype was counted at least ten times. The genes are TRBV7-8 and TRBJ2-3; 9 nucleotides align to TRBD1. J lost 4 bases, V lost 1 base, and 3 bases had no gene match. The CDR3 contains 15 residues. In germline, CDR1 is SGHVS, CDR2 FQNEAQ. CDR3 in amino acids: CASSLGGQGSDTQYF. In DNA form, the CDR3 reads TGTGCCAGCAGCTTAGGCGGACAGGGGTCAGATACGCAGTATTTT. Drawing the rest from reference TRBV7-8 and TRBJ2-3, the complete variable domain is GAGVSQSPRYKVAKRGQDVALRCDPISGHVSLFWYQQALGQGPEFLTYFQNEAQLDKSGLPSDRFFAERPEGSVSTLKIQRTQQEDSAVYLCASSLGGQGSDTQYFGPGTRLTVL.

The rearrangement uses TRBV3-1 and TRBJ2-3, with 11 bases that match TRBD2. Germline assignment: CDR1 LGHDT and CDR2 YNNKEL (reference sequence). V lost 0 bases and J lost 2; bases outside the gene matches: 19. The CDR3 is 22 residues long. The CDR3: CASSQEWYLEPSGRFDTDTQYF. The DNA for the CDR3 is TGTGCCAGCAGCCAAGAATGGTATCTGGAGCCTAGCGGGAGGTTTGACACAGATACGCAGTATTTT.

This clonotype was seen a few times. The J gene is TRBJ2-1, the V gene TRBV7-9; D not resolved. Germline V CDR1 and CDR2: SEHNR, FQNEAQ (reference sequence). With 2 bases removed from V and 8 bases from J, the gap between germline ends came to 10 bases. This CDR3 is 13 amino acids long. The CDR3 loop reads CASSLLTGDEQFF. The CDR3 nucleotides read TGTGCCAGCAGCTTACTTACCGGCGATGAGCAGTTCTTC.

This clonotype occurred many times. The CDR3 bases are TGTGCCAGCAGTTTAAGTTTCACTGAAGCTTTCTTT. Its translation: CASSLSFTEAFF. The chain employs TRBV28 and TRBJ1-1; no reliable D call. The CDR3 runs to 12 residues. Germline V gene data show CDR1 as MDHEN and CDR2 as SYDVKM. The germline V and J ends were trimmed by 2 bases and 4 bases, with 5 bases remaining between them. Filled out from reference TRBV28 and TRBJ1-1, the complete variable domain reads DVKVTQSSRYLVKRTGEKVFLECVQDMDHENMFWYRQDPGLGLRLIYFSYDVKMKEKGDIPEGYSVSREKKERFSLILESASTNQTSMYLCASSLSFTEAFFGQGTRLTVV.

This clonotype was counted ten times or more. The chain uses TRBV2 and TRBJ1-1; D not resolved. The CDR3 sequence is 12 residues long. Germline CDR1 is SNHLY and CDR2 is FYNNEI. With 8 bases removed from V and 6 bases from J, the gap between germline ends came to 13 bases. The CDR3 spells CASPRGGAEAFF. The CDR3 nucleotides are TGTGCCAGCCCCCGCGGTGGCGCTGAAGCTTTCTTT.

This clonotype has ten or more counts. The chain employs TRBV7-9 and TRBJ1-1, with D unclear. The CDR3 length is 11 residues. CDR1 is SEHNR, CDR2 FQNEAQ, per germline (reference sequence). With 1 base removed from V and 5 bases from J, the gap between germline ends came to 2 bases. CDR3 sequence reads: CASSLVTEAFF. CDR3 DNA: TGTGCCAGCAGCTTAGTGACTGAAGCTTTCTTT.

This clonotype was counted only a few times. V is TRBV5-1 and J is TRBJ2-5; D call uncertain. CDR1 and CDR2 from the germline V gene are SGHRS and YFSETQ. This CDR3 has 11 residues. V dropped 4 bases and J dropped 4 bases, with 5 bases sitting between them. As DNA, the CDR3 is TGCGCCAGCAGCATAACAGAGACCCAGTACTTC. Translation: CASSITETQYF.

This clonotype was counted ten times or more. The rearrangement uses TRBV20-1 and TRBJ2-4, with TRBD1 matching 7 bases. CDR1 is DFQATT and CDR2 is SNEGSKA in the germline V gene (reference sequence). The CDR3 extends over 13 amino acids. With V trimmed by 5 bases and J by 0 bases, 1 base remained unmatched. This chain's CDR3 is CSAYRGAKNIQYF. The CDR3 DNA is TGCAGTGCTTACAGGGGAGCCAAAAACATTCAGTACTTC.